The source of this T cell receptor beta chain is a study of identical twins. Study observations and caveats: The analysis was cross-sectional rather than longitudinal within donors. Excess low generation probability was seen in twin-shared out-of-frame alpha sequences.

As for this clonotype: Its antigen is still unknown.

Unique molecular identifiers were present on cDNA, and template switching added a universal primer site. TCRdb reprocessed the 5' RACE reads with MiXCR, giving one entry per CDR3 protein. Of roughly 720,000 distinct CDR3 sequences detected, about 20% appear once; the ten largest clones hold around 13%. This sample was shared with a second study, whose subject was T cells expressing NK-cell markers. That paper states: Several donors' CD3+CD56-NKG2C+ cells were dominated by the same clonotypes.

The receptor was derived from a woman aged 18-29 years in good health. The sequencing sample was made of PBMCs.

The CDR3 region is CSTLLPSGVGGMGRNEQFF. DNA for the CDR3: TGCAGCACACTCCTGCCCTCGGGGGTCGGGGGGATGGGACGTAATGAGCAGTTCTTC. V is TRBV29-1 and J is TRBJ2-1; 7 nucleotides match TRBD2. Germline loops: CDR1 SQVTM, CDR2 ANQGSEA. There are 19 residues in the CDR3. Germline trimming cut 8 bases from V and 7 bases from J; bases unmatched to any gene: 29.